Included here is one T cell receptor beta chain sequence, with context. What it recognizes is unknown. A deep-level run was used for the assay. Libraries were prepared by immunoSEQ multiplex PCR; TCRdb keeps only in-frame clonotypes and omits some of them. The table lists about 79,000 clones, 60% to 65% of them singletons. This record comes from a study of shared clonotypes between healthy human individuals. The study, taken as a whole, reports: It was expected that sequencing depth would affect clonotype sharing among donors. The authors sampled blood alone, and tissue repertoires likely differ. Memory subsets had estimated richness that was generally smaller than that of naive subsets.

CDR1 is MNHEY, CDR2 SMNVEV, per germline (reference sequence). The CDR3 runs to 19 residues. Unmatched junction bases numbered 26, after V lost 8 bases and J lost 8 bases. Sequencing was done on a sample of memory CD8+ T cells sorted from blood. Noted subset: CD45RO+ cells pooled with CCR7-negative TemRA cells. The J gene is TRBJ2-1, the V gene TRBV27; 8 bases are shared with TRBD1. The source of this sequence is a man in his thirties or forties in good health. The CDR3 sequence: CASRIGPRRWQGAIYEQFF. In DNA, the CDR3 is TGTGCCAGCCGAATCGGGCCCCGGAGGTGGCAGGGGGCTATCTATGAGCAGTTCTTC.